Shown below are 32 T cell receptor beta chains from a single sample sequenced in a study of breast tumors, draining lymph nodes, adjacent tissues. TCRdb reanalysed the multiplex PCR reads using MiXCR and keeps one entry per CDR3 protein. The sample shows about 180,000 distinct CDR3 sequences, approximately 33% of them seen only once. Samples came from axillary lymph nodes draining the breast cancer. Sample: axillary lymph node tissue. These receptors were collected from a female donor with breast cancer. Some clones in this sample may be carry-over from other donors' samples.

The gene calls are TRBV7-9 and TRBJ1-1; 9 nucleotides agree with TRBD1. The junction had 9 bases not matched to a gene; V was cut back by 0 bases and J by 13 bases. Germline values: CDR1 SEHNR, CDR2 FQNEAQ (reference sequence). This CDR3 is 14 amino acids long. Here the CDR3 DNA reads TGTGCCAGCAGCTTAGCGAACACAGGGGGCCCGAGTTTCTTT. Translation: CASSLANTGGPSFF.

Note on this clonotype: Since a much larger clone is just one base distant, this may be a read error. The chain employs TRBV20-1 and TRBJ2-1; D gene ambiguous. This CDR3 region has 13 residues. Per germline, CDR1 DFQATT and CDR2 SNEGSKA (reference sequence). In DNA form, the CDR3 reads TGCAGTGTAACCGGGCAGAAATACAATGCGCAGTTCTTC. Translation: CSVTGQKYNAQFF.

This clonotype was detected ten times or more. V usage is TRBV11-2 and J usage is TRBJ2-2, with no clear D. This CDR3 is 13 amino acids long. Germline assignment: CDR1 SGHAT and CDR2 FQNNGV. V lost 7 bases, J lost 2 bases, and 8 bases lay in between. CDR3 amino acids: CASIYGNTGELFF. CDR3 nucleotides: TGTGCCAGCATTTACGGAAACACCGGGGAGCTGTTTTTT.

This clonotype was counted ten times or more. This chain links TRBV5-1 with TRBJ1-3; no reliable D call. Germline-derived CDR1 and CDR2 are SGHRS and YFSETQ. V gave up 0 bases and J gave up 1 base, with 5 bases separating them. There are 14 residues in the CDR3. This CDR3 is CASSLDRSGNTIYF. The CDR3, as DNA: TGCGCCAGCAGCTTGGACAGATCTGGAAACACCATATATTTT.

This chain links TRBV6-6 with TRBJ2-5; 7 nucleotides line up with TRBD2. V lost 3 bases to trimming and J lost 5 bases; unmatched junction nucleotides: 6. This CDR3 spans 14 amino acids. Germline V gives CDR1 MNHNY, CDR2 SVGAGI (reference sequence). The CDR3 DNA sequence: TGTGCCAGCAGTTATACCAGCGGGGACGAGACCCAGTACTTC. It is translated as CASSYTSGDETQYF.

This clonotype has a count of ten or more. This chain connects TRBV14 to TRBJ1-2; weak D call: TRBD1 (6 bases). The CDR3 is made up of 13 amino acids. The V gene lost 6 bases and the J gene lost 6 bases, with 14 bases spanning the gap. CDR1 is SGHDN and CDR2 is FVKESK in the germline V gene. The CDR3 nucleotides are TGTGCCAGCAGGCAGACAGGAATCAATGGCTACACCTTC. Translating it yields CASRQTGINGYTF.

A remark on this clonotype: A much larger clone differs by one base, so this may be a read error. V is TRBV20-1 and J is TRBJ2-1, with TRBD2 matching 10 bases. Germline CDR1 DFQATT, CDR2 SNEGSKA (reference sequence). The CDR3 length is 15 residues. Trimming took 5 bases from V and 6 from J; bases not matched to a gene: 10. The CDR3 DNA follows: TGCAGTGCTCTCGAAAGCGGGAGGGGTTCCAATGAGCAGTTCTTC. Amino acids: CSALESGRGSNEQFF.

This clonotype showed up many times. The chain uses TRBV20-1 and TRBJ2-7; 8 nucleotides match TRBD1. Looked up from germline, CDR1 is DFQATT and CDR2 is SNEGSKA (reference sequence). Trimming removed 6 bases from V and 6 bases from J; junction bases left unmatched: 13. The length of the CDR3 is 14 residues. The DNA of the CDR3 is TGCAGTGCAGCAGGGGGCTGGGATAAGTTCGAGCAGTACTTC. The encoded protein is CSAAGGWDKFEQYF.

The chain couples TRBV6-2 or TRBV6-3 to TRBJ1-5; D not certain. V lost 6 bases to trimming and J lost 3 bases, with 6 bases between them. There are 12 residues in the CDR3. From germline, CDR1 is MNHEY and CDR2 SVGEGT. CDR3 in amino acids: CASRKPNQPQHF. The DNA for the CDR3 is TGTGCCAGCAGAAAACCCAATCAGCCCCAGCATTTT.

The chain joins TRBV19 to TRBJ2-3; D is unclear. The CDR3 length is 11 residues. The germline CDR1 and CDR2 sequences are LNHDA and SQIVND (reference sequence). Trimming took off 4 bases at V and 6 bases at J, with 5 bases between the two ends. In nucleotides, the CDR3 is TGTGCCAGTAGTAAGGAGGATACGCAGTATTTT. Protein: CASSKEDTQYF.

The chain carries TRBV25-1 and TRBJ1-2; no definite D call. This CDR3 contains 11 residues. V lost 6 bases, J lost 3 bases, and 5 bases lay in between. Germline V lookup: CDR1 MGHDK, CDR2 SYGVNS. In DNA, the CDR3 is TGTGCCAGCAGCCAAGACTATGGCTACACCTTC. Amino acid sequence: CASSQDYGYTF.

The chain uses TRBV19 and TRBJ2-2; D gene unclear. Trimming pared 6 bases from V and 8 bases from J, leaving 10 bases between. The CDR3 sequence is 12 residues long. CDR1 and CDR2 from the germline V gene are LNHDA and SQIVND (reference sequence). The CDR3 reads CASRDRAGELFF. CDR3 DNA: TGTGCCAGTAGGGATCGGGCAGGGGAGCTGTTTTTT.

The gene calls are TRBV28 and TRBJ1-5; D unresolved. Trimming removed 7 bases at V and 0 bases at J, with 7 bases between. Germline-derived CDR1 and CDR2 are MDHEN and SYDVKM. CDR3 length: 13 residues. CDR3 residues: CASTVHSNQPQHF. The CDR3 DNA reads TGTGCCAGCACGGTCCATAGCAATCAGCCCCAGCATTTT.

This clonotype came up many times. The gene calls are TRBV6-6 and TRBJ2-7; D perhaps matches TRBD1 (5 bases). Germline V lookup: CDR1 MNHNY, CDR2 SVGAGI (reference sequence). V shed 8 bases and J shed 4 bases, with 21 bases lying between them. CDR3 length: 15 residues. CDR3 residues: CASEPTATSLYEQYF. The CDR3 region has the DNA TGTGCCAGCGAACCGACAGCCACGAGCCTATACGAGCAGTACTTC.

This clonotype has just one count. DNA for the CDR3: TGTGCCACCAGTAGGGGTACGAACACCGGGGAGCTGTTTTTT. Protein sequence: CATSRGTNTGELFF. The chain joins TRBV24-1 to TRBJ2-2, with a weak D call TRBD1 (5 bases). The ends were cut back, 6 bases at V and 0 bases at J, with 7 bases in the middle. In germline, CDR1 is KGHDR, CDR2 SFDVKD. The CDR3 is made up of 14 amino acids.

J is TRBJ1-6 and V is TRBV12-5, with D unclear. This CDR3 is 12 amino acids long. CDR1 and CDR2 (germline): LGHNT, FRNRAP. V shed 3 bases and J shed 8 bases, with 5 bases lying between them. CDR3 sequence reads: CASGFGYSPLHF. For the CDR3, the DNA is TGTGCTAGTGGTTTCGGATATTCACCCCTCCACTTT.

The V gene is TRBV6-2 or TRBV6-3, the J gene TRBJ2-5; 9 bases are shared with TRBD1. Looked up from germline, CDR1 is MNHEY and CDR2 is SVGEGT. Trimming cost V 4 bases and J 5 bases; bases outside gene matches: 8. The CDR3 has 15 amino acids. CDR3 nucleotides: TGTGCCAGCAGTTCCCCAGGACAGGGGAGGGAGACCCAGTACTTC. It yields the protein CASSSPGQGRETQYF.

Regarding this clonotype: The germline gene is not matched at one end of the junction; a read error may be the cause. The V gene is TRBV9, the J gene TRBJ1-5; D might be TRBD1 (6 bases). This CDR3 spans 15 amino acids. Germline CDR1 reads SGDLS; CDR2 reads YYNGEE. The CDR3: CASSATGFGNQPQQF. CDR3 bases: TGTGCCAGCAGCGCAACAGGGTTTGGCAATCAGCCTCAGCAGTTT. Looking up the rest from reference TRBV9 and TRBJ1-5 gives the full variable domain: DSGVTQTPKHLITATGQRVTLRCSPRSGDLSVYWYQQSLDQGLQFLIQYYNGEERAKGNILERFSAQQFPDLHSELNLSSLELGDSALYFCASSATGFGNQPQQFGDGTRLSIL.

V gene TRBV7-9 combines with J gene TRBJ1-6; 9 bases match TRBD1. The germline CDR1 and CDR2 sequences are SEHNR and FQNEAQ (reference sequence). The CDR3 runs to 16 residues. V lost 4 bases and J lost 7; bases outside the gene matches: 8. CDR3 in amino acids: CASSSLDGTGNSPLHF. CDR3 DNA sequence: TGTGCCAGCAGCTCCCTGGACGGGACAGGGAATTCACCCCTCCACTTT.

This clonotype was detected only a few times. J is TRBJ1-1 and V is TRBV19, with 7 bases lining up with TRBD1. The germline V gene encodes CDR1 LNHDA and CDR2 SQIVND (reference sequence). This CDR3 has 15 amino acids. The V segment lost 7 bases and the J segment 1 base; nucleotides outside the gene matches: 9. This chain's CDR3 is CASNNIRTGNTEAFF. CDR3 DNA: TGTGCCAGTAACAATATCCGGACAGGGAACACTGAAGCTTTCTTT.

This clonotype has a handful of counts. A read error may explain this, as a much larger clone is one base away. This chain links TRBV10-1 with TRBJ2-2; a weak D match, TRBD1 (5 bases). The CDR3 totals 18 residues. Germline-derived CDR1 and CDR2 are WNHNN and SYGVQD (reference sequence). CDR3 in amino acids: CASSESAGWGVNAGELFF. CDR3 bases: TGCGCCAGCAGTGAGTCGGCAGGGTGGGGCGTGAACGCCGGGGAGCTGTTTTTT.

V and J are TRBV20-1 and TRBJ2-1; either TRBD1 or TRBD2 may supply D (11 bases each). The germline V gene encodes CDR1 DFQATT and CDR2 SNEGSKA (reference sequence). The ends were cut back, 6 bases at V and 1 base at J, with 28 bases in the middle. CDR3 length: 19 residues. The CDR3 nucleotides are TGCAGTGCAACCGGGACAGGGGGACTAGCGGCAGGTTCCTACAATGAGCAGTTCTTC. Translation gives CSATGTGGLAAGSYNEQFF.

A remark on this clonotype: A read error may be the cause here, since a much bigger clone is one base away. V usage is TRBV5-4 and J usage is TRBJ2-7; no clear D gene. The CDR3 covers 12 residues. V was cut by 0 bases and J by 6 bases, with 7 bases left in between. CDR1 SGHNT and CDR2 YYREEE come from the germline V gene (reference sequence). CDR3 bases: TGTGCCAGCAGCTTGGGACCCTCCGAGCAGTACTTC. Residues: CASSLGPSEQYF.

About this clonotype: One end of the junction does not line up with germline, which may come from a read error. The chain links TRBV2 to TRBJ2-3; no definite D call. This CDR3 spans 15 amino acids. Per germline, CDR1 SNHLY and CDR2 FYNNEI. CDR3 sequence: CASSEGPANTDTQYF. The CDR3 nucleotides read TGTGCCAGCAGCGAAGGGCCAGCGAACACAGATACGCAGTATTTT.

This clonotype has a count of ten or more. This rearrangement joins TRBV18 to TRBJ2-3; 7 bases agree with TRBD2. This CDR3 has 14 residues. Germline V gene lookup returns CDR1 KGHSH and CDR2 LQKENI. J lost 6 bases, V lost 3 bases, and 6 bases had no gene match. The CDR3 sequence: CASSPLAEGDTQYF. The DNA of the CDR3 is TGTGCCAGCTCACCTCTAGCGGAAGGGGATACGCAGTATTTT.

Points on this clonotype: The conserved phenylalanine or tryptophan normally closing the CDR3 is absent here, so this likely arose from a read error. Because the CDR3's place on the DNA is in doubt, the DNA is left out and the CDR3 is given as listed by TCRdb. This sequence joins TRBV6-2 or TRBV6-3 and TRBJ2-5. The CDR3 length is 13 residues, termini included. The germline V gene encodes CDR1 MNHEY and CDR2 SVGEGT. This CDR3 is CASRFNYGYTFGS.

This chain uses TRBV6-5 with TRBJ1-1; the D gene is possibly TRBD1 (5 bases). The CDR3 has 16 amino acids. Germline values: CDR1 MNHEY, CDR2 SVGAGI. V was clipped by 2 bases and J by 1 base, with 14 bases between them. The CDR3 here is CASSYGAVVSNTEAFF. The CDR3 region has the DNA TGTGCCAGCAGTTACGGGGCAGTTGTTTCGAACACTGAAGCTTTCTTT.

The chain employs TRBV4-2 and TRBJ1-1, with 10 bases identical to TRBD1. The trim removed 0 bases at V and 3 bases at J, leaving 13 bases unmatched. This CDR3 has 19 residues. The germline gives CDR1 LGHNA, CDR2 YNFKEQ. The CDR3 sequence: CASSQEGLDRGKADTEAFF. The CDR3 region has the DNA TGTGCCAGCAGCCAAGAGGGTCTGGACAGGGGGAAGGCGGACACTGAAGCTTTCTTT.

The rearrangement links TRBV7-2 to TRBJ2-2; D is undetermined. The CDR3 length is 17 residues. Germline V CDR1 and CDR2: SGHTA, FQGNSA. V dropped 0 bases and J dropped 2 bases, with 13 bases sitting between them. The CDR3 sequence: CASSLAQRKGNTGELFF. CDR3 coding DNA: TGTGCCAGCAGCTTAGCACAGCGTAAGGGAAACACCGGGGAGCTGTTTTTT.

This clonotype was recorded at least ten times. The CDR3 DNA is TGTGCCACCAGTGATTTGCAAGTGACAGATACGCAGTATTTT. Amino acid sequence: CATSDLQVTDTQYF. V usage is TRBV24-1 and J usage is TRBJ2-3; the D is unclear. Per the germline V gene, CDR1 is KGHDR and CDR2 is SFDVKD. The CDR3 is 14 amino acids. V lost 0 bases to trimming and J lost 3 bases, with 6 bases between them.

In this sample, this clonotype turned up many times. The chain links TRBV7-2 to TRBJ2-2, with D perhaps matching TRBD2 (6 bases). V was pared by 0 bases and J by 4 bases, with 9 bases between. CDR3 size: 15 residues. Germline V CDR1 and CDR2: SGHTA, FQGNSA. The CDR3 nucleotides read TGTGCCAGCAGCTTAGCGGTTAGCGGCACCGGGGAGCTGTTTTTT. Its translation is CASSLAVSGTGELFF.

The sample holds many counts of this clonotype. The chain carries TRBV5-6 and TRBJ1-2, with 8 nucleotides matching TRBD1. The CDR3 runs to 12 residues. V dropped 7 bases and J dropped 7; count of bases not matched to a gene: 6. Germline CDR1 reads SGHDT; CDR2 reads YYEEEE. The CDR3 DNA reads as TGTGCCAGCCAGGGGGCGTCAATTGGCTACACCTTC. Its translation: CASQGASIGYTF.